What follows are 7 T cell receptor beta chains derived from one specimen sequenced in a study of cytotoxic CD8 clonotypes in ibrutinib-treated CLL. Clones were sequenced by immunoSEQ multiplex PCR, and TCRdb holds only the in-frame ones, with some missing. The sample consists of 25,000 to 30,000 clones, approximately 85% of them appearing once. Sequencing used PBMCs, obtained after 24 months of ibrutinib treatment. All receptors come from a human donor with chronic lymphocytic leukemia.

The chain has TRBV5-1 and TRBJ2-1; D is tentatively TRBD1 or TRBD2 (5 bases each). Germline values: CDR1 SGHRS, CDR2 YFSETQ. Trimming shortened V by 2 bases and J by 9 bases, and 18 bases separated the two germline ends. The CDR3 is 15 residues long. This CDR3 reads CASSFLTGTIGEQFF. The CDR3 bases are TGCGCCAGCAGCTTCCTGACCGGGACGATCGGTGAGCAGTTCTTC.

The V call is TRBV19, the J call TRBJ2-7, with TRBD2 matching over 9 bases. CDR3 size: 14 residues. The junction had 10 bases not matched to a gene; V was cut back by 9 bases and J by 4 bases. Germline CDR1 is LNHDA and CDR2 is SQIVND (reference sequence). CDR3 region: CASAKRGDGYEQYF. CDR3 bases: TGTGCCAGCGCAAAGCGGGGGGACGGGTACGAGCAGTACTTC.

Here the CDR3 DNA reads TGTGCCAGCAGCTCAGGGTTCTGGGGCTACACCTTC. Its protein is CASSSGFWGYTF. The chain combines TRBV6-1 with TRBJ1-2; D perhaps matches TRBD1 (5 bases). The CDR3 runs to 12 residues. Trimming left V 6 bases short and J 8 bases short, with 13 bases between. Germline CDR1 and CDR2: MNHNS and SASEGT.

To note about this clone: A read error may account for a junction end that differs from germline. The identical CDR3 is also encoded by other nucleotide sequences in the sample. The chain joins TRBV19 to TRBJ1-2; 7 bases match TRBD1. CDR1 and CDR2 (germline): LNHDA, SQIVND (reference sequence). The CDR3 has 15 amino acids. Here the CDR3 reads CASSVRYRQGNGYTF. In DNA, the CDR3 is TGTGCCAGTAGTGTACGTTATCGACAGGGAAATGGCTACACTTTC.

There are a few counts of this clone. The chain recombines TRBV7-3 with TRBJ1-1, with D hard to call. CDR1 SGHTA and CDR2 FQGTGA come from the germline V gene. The CDR3 loop spans 13 amino acids. Trimming removed 8 bases at V and 0 bases at J, with 10 bases between. The CDR3 is CASSLDLNTEAFF. CDR3 nucleotides: TGTGCCAGCTCCCTCGATCTGAACACTGAAGCTTTCTTT. Variable domain in full (rest from reference TRBV7-3 and TRBJ1-1): GAGVSQTPSNKVTEKGKYVELRCDPISGHTALYWYRQSLGQGPEFLIYFQGTGAADDSGLPNDRFFAVRPEGSVSTLKIQRTERGDSAVYLCASSLDLNTEAFFGQGTRLTVV.

The gene calls are TRBV9 and TRBJ2-3, with 8 bases matching TRBD2. V was clipped by 0 bases and J by 7 bases; unmatched bases: 10. Looked up from germline, CDR1 is SGDLS and CDR2 is YYNGEE. This CDR3 has 16 residues. CDR3 bases: TGTGCCAGCAGCGTAGTGGGGACTAGTAACCTCAATACGCAGTATTTT. It is translated as CASSVVGTSNLNTQYF.

V is TRBV5-6 and J is TRBJ1-3; D is uncertain. Germline CDR1 is SGHDT and CDR2 is YYEEEE. The CDR3 has 15 residues. V lost 2 bases to trimming and J lost 3 bases, with 12 bases between them. The CDR3 loop is CASSFQAWDGNTIYF. CDR3 nucleotide sequence: TGTGCCAGCAGCTTTCAGGCCTGGGATGGAAACACCATATATTTT.